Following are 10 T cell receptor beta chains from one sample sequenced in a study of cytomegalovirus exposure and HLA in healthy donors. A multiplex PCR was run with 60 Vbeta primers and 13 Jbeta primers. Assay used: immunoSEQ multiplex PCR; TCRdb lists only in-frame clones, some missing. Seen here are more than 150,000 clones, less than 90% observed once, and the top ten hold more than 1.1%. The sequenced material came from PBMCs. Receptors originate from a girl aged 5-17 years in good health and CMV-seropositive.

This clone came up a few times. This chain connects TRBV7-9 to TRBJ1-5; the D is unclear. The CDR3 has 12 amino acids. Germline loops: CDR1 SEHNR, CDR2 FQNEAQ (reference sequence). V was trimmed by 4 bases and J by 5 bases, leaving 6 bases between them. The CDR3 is CASSYRDQPQHF. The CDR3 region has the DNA TGTGCCAGCAGCTACAGAGATCAGCCCCAGCATTTT.

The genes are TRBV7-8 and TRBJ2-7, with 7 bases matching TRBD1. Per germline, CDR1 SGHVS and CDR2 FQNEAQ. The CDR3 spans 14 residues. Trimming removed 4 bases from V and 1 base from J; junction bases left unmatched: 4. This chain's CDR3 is CASSSLGQSYEQYF. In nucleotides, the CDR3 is TGTGCCAGCAGCTCGTTGGGACAGTCCTACGAGCAGTACTTC.

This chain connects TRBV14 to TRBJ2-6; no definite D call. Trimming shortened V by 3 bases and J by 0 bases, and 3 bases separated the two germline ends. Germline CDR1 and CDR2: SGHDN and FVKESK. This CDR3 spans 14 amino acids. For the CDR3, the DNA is TGTGCCAGCAGCCAGGCCTCTGGGGCCAACGTCCTGACTTTC. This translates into CASSQASGANVLTF.

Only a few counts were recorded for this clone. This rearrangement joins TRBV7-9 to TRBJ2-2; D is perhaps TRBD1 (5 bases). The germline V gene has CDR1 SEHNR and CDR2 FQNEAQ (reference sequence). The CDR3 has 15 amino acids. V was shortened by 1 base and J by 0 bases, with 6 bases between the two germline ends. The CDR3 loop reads CASSLGTTNTGELFF. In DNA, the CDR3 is TGTGCCAGCAGCTTAGGGACAACGAACACCGGGGAGCTGTTTTTT.

The CDR3 here is CASSPVTGEQYF. CDR3 nucleotide sequence: TGTGCCAGCAGCCCAGTAACAGGCGAGCAGTACTTC. The chain couples TRBV11-2 to TRBJ2-7; D perhaps matches TRBD1 (5 bases). Trimming cost V 5 bases and J 6 bases, with 11 bases left between them. This CDR3 is built from 12 residues. CDR1 and CDR2 from the germline V gene are SGHAT and FQNNGV.

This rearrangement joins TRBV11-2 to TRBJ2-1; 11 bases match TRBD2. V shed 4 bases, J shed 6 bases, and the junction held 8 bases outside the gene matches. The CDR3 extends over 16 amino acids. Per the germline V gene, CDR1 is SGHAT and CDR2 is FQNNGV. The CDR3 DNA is TGTGCCAGCAGCTCCCTTAGCGGGAGGGTCGGCAATGAGCAGTTCTTC. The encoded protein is CASSSLSGRVGNEQFF.

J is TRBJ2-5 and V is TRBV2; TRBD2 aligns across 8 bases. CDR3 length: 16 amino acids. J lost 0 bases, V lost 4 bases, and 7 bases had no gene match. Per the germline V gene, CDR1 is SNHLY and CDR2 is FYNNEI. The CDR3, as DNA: TGTGCCAGCAGTGCCTCCGGGACTAGGTACCAAGAGACCCAGTACTTC. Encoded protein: CASSASGTRYQETQYF.

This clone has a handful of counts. The CDR3 is CASSLGLAADTQYF. CDR3 DNA sequence: TGTGCCAGCAGCTTAGGGCTAGCCGCAGATACGCAGTATTTT. The chain carries TRBV7-9 and TRBJ2-3; D is perhaps TRBD2 (5 bases). Trimming stripped 1 base from V and 4 bases from J, with 9 bases between. This CDR3 has 14 amino acids. Germline V lookup: CDR1 SEHNR, CDR2 FQNEAQ (reference sequence).

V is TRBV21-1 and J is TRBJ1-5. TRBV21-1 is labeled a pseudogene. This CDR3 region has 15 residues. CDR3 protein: CASSKGGWVAQPQHF. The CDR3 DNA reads TGTGCCAGCAGCAAAGGAGGGTGGGTCGCTCAGCCCCAGCATTTT.

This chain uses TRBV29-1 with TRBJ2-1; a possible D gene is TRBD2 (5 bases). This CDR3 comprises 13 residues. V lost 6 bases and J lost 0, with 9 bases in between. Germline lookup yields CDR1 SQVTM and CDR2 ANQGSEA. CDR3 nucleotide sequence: TGCAGCGTGGGAGTTAGCTCCTACAATGAGCAGTTCTTC. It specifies CSVGVSSYNEQFF.